Presented here are 18 T cell receptor beta chains from one specimen sequenced in a study of blood T cells in healthy people across ages. The second PCR ran about 6 to 12 cycles with a sample-barcoded 5' primer and J-beta primers. A single record per CDR3 protein comes from TCRdb applying MiXCR to the 5' RACE reads. This repertoire shows roughly 800,000 distinct CDR3 sequences, roughly 60% found once; its top ten account for approximately 20%. Sequenced material: blood. These receptors all stem from a man under 40 in good health.

The chain joins TRBV11-3 to TRBJ2-1, with 9 bases fitting TRBD2. V was clipped by 5 bases and J by 8 bases; unmatched bases: 10. This CDR3 has 15 residues. Germline V lookup: CDR1 SGHNT, CDR2 YENEEA. The CDR3 nucleotides are TGTGCCAGCAGCCCACGCGGGAGGGGGGACGATGAGCAGTTCTTC. It codes for CASSPRGRGDDEQFF. The full variable domain, its missing parts supplied by reference TRBV11-3 and TRBJ2-1, is EAGVVQSPRYKIIEKKQPVAFWCNPISGHNTLYWYLQNLGQGPELLIRYENEEAVDDSQLPKDRFSAERLKGVDSTLKIQPAELGDSAVYLCASSPRGRGDDEQFFGPGTRLTVL.

The chain has TRBV12-3 or TRBV12-4 and TRBJ2-5, with D hard to call. V was shortened by 4 bases and J by 6 bases, with 12 bases between the two germline ends. This CDR3 spans 13 amino acids. CDR3 nucleotide sequence: TGTGCCAGCAGTTGGGTAGCTCGGCAGACCCAGTACTTC. Translating gives CASSWVARQTQYF.

This chain connects TRBV6-5 to TRBJ2-7; no clear D. Looked up from germline, CDR1 is MNHEY and CDR2 is SVGAGI. CDR3 size: 15 residues. V shed 6 bases and J shed 0 bases, with 15 bases lying between them. The CDR3 sequence is CASREWLTSSYEQYF. CDR3 nucleotide sequence: TGTGCCAGCAGGGAGTGGCTGACGAGCTCCTACGAGCAGTACTTC.

This chain uses TRBV24-1 with TRBJ2-7; TRBD2 agrees at 8 bases. This CDR3 has 16 amino acids. With V trimmed by 3 bases and J by 7 bases, 13 bases remained unmatched. Looked up from germline, CDR1 is KGHDR and CDR2 is SFDVKD. The CDR3 here is CATSDNGLADYNEQYF. The CDR3 DNA sequence: TGTGCCACCAGTGATAATGGACTAGCCGATTACAATGAGCAGTACTTC.

The table lists this clonotype with a few counts. The chain uses TRBV7-9 and TRBJ1-6, with 7 bases matching TRBD1. Losses at the gene ends were 4 bases for V and 7 bases for J; bases not matched to a gene: 4. The CDR3 consists of 14 residues. Germline V lookup: CDR1 SEHNR, CDR2 FQNEAQ (reference sequence). CDR3 residues: CASSSGTDNSPLHF. In nucleotides, the CDR3 is TGTGCCAGCAGCTCCGGGACAGACAATTCACCCCTCCACTTT.

A few counts support this clonotype. The rearrangement links TRBV27 to TRBJ1-2; the D is unclear. The germline V and J ends were trimmed by 7 bases and 4 bases, with 22 bases remaining between them. This CDR3 is built from 16 residues. Germline assignment: CDR1 MNHEY and CDR2 SMNVEV (reference sequence). For the CDR3, the DNA is TGTGCCAGCAACCCCGGAAGAGCCAACATCGGCTATGGCTACACCTTC. Protein: CASNPGRANIGYGYTF.

V usage is TRBV9 and J usage is TRBJ2-3, with D tentatively TRBD2 (6 bases). Trimming took 3 bases from V and 0 from J, leaving 14 bases between them. The CDR3 is 16 amino acids. CDR1 is SGDLS, CDR2 YYNGEE, per germline. As DNA, the CDR3 is TGTGCCAGCAGCGCAGGTCGGCGGGGCAGCACAGATACGCAGTATTTT. Translation: CASSAGRRGSTDTQYF.

The genes are TRBV29-1 and TRBJ2-5, with 8 positions matching TRBD2. CDR3 length: 12 residues. In germline, CDR1 is SQVTM, CDR2 ANQGSEA. Trimming at V came to 6 bases and at J to 4 bases, leaving 4 bases not matched to a gene. The CDR3 here is CSVLSGGETQYF. The CDR3 DNA is TGCAGCGTGCTGAGCGGGGGAGAGACCCAGTACTTC. Using reference TRBV29-1 and TRBJ2-5 for the parts outside the CDR3, the full variable domain is SAVISQKPSRDICQRGTSLTIQCQVDSQVTMMFWYRQQPGQSLTLIATANQGSEATYESGFVIDKFPISRPNLTFSTLTVSNMSPEDSSIYLCSVLSGGETQYFGPGTRLLVL.

This chain uses TRBV20-1 with TRBJ1-2; D is uncertain. The CDR3 covers 16 residues. The germline CDR1 and CDR2 sequences are DFQATT and SNEGSKA (reference sequence). V lost 0 bases and J lost 8, with 22 bases in between. The CDR3 DNA reads as TGCAGTGCTAGAGATTTCGCCTTAGGAGGGTTGGAAGGCTACACCTTC. Translated, it gives CSARDFALGGLEGYTF.

The genes are TRBV7-2 and TRBJ2-1; perhaps TRBD2 as D (7 bases). CDR1 is SGHTA and CDR2 is FQGNSA in the germline V gene. Between the trimmed V and J ends, which lost 1 base and 7 bases, there was a span of 14 bases. This CDR3 is 15 amino acids long. The DNA for the CDR3 is TGTGCCAGCAGCTTAGGAGGGGGGGATTGGAATGAGCAGTTCTTC. This encodes CASSLGGGDWNEQFF.

Note on this clonotype: A much larger clonotype is one base distant, so this may be a read error. V and J are TRBV7-2 and TRBJ2-7; 13 nucleotides match TRBD2. Germline loops: CDR1 SGHTA, CDR2 FQGNSA. This CDR3 has 19 amino acids. The CDR3 region has the DNA TGTGCCGGCAGCCAACGGACTAGCGGGAGTTCAAGGTCATCCTACGAGCAGTACTTC. It translates to CAGSQRTSGSSRSSYEQYF.

This clonotype has only a few counts. The chain combines TRBV7-2 with TRBJ2-7, with no clear D. Germline-derived CDR1 and CDR2 are SGHTA and FQGNSA. The CDR3 length is 13 residues. V lost 4 bases and J 0 bases, leaving 7 bases between the germline ends. The CDR3 region has the DNA TGTGCCAGCAGCTCCATGAGCTCCTACGAGCAGTACTTC. It encodes CASSSMSSYEQYF.

The V gene is TRBV20-1, the J gene TRBJ2-7, with 9 bases that match TRBD1. The J call may be incorrect, as the DNA end agrees better with TRBJ2-5. This CDR3 region has 14 residues. Per germline, CDR1 DFQATT and CDR2 SNEGSKA (reference sequence). CDR3 nucleotides: TGCAGTGCTAGCCCGGGACAGGGTGGAGAGACCCAGTACTTC. Translation gives CSASPGQGGETQYF.

This chain uses TRBV20-1 with TRBJ2-1; the D gene is possibly TRBD1 (5 bases). CDR1 and CDR2 from the germline V gene are DFQATT and SNEGSKA (reference sequence). CDR3 length: 16 amino acids. The ends were cut back, 5 bases at V and 6 bases at J, with 23 bases in the middle. The DNA of the CDR3 is TGCAGTGCTTCCCCACCGCTGGGGCTAAATTTCAATGAGCAGTTCTTC. Amino acids: CSASPPLGLNFNEQFF.

The chain is built from TRBV3-1 and TRBJ2-4, with TRBD1 matching over 11 bases. TRBJ2-7 explains the end of the DNA better; the J call may be wrong. Germline CDR1 is LGHDT and CDR2 is YNNKEL (reference sequence). There are 16 residues in the CDR3. The CDR3: CASSFFGTGGLYEQYF. CDR3 sequence (DNA): TGTGCCAGCAGCTTCTTTGGGACAGGGGGGCTCTACGAGCAGTACTTC.

This clonotype was detected a few times. The chain employs TRBV20-1 and TRBJ2-7; 12 bases line up with TRBD2. The CDR3 runs to 16 residues. V dropped 5 bases and J dropped 1; count of bases not matched to a gene: 9. In germline, CDR1 is DFQATT, CDR2 SNEGSKA (reference sequence). Here the CDR3 reads CSAPGTSGPGSYEQYF. CDR3 DNA sequence: TGCAGTGCTCCCGGGACTAGCGGGCCGGGATCCTACGAGCAGTACTTC.

V is TRBV4-1 and J is TRBJ2-3; TRBD2 matches at 8 bases. CDR3 length: 18 residues. With 5 bases clipped from V and 0 bases from J, the junction kept 13 bases outside the gene matches. The germline V gene has CDR1 MGHRA and CDR2 YSYEKL. The CDR3 region has the DNA TGCGCCAGCAGCGACCGGGGGGGGCGGGTGACTAGCACAGATACGCAGTATTTT. This codes for CASSDRGGRVTSTDTQYF.

This clonotype was seen just once. Relative to the germline gene, one junction end is altered; a read error may explain this. The chain combines TRBV2 with TRBJ2-2, with a possible D match to TRBD1 (6 bases). Germline CDR1 SNHLY, CDR2 FYNNEI. This CDR3 spans 14 amino acids. The CDR3 sequence: CASIFQGNAGELFF. Written as DNA, the CDR3 is TGCGCCAGCATATTCCAGGGGAATGCCGGGGAGCTGTTTTTT. Combining the CDR3 with reference TRBV2 and TRBJ2-2 gives the whole variable domain EPEVTQTPSHQVTQMGQEVILRCVPISNHLYFYWYRQILGQKVEFLVSFYNNEISEKSEIFDDQFSVERPDGSNFTLKIRSTKLEDSAMYFCASIFQGNAGELFFGEGSRLTVL.